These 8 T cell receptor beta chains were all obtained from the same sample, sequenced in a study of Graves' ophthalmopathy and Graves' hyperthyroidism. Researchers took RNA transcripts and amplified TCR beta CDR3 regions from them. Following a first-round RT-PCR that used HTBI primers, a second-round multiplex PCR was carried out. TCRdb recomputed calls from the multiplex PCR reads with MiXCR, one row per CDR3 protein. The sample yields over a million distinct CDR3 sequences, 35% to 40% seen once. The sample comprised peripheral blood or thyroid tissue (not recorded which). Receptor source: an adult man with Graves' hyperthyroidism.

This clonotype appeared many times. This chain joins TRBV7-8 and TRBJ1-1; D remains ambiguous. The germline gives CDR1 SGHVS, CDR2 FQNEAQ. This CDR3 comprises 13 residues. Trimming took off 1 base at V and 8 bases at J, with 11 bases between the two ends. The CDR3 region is CASSLEALEEAFF. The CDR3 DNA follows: TGTGCCAGCAGCTTAGAGGCTCTCGAAGAAGCTTTCTTT.

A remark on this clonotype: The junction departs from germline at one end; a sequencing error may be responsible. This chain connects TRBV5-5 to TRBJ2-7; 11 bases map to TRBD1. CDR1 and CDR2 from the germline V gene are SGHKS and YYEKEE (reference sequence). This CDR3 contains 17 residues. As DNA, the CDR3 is TGCGCCAGCAGCCACGGGACAGGGGGAGACTTTCCCTACGAGCAGTACTTC. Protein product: CASSHGTGGDFPYEQYF. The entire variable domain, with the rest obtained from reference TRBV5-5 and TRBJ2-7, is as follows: DAGVTQSPTHLIKTRGQQVTLRCSPISGHKSVSWYQQVLGQGPQFIFQYYEKEERGRGNFPDRFSARQFPNYSSELNVNALLLGDSALYLCASSHGTGGDFPYEQYFGPGTRLTVT.

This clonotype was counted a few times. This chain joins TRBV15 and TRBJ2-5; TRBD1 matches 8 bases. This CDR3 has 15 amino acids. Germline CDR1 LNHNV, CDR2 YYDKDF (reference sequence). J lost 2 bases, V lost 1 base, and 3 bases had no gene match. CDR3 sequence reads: CATSRGGTGQETQYF. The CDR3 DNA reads TGTGCCACCAGCAGAGGCGGGACAGGTCAAGAGACCCAGTACTTC.

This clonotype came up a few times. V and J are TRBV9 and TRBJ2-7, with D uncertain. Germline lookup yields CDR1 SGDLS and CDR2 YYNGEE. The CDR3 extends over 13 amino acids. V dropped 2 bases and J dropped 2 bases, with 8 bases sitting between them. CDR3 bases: TGTGCCAGCAGCGTCGGAGTGGCCTACGAGCAGTACTTC. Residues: CASSVGVAYEQYF.

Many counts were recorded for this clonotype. CDR3 residues: CASSEQGQPQETQYF. As DNA, the CDR3 is TGTGCCAGCAGTGAACAGGGACAGCCACAAGAGACCCAGTACTTC. V usage is TRBV2 and J usage is TRBJ2-5; TRBD1 matches 7 bases. Unmatched junction bases numbered 5, after V lost 2 bases and J lost 2 bases. The CDR3 sequence is 15 residues long. The germline CDR1 and CDR2 sequences are SNHLY and FYNNEI.

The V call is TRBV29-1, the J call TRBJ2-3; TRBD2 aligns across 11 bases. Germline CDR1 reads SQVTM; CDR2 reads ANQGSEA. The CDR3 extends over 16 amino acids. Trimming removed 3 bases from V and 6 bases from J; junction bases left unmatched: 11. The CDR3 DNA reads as TGCAGCGTTGACACTAGCGGGAGCTCCTCGGGCGATACGCAGTATTTT. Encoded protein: CSVDTSGSSSGDTQYF.

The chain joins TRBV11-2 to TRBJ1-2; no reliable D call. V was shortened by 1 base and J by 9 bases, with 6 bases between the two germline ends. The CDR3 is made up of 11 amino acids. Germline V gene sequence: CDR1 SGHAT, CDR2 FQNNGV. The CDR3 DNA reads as TGTGCCAGCAGCTTAGCGTATAGCTACACCTTC. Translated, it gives CASSLAYSYTF.

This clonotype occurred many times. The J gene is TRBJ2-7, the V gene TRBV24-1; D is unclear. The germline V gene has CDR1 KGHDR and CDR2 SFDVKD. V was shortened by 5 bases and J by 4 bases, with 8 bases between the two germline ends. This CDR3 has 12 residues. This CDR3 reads CATSVSGYEQYF. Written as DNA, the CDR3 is TGTGCCACCAGTGTTTCAGGTTACGAGCAGTACTTC.